The entry that follows covers one T cell receptor (beta chain) sequence. The CDR3 is 15 residues long. Trimming left V 6 bases short and J 4 bases short, with 18 bases between. Germline loops: CDR1 SNHLY, CDR2 FYNNEI. Primers for the PCR totalled 60 Vbeta and 13 Jbeta. Measured with immunoSEQ multiplex PCR; TCRdb has only the in-frame clones, and not every one. The table has 50,000 to 55,000 clones, about 57% seen once. The data belong to a study of cytomegalovirus exposure and HLA in healthy donors. The chain recombines TRBV2 with TRBJ1-1; D unclear. The sample consisted of PBMCs. The source of this sequence is a human donor in good health. The CDR3 DNA sequence: TGTGCCAGCAGCCCGAGTGAGGGTATCGTCACTGAAGCTTTCTTT. Its protein is CASSPSEGIVTEAFF.